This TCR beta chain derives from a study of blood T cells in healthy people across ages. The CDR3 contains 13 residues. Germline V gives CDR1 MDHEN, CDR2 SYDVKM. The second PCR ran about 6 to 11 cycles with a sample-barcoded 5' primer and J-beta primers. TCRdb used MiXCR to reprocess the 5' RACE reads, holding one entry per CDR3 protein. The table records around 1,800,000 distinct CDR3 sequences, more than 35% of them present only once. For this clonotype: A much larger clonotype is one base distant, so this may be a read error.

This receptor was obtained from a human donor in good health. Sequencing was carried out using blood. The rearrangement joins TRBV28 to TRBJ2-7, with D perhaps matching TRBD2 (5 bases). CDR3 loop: CATYRTGIYAQYF. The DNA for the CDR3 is TGTGCCACCTACCGCACCGGGATCTACGCGCAGTACTTC.